These 20 T cell receptor beta chains share one sample of origin, sequenced in a study of shared clonotypes between healthy human individuals. Sequencing was performed with immunoSEQ multiplex PCR; in TCRdb, only in-frame clones are kept and a portion is missing. In the table there are 600,000 to 750,000 clones, 72% of which are singletons. Sequenced: memory CD4+ T cells sorted from blood. Subset specified: CD45RA-negative fraction. These receptors came from a woman aged 30 to 39 in good health.

The J gene is TRBJ1-2, the V gene TRBV2, with 7 bases matching TRBD1. The germline CDR1 and CDR2 sequences are SNHLY and FYNNEI. With V trimmed by 10 bases and J by 4 bases, 15 bases remained unmatched. The CDR3 has 15 residues. The CDR3 protein is CATSRDSLAGYGYTF. The CDR3 DNA is TGTGCCACGTCCCGGGACAGTCTCGCGGGCTATGGCTACACCTTC.

This chain uses TRBV28 with TRBJ1-3; D remains unclear. Germline CDR1 MDHEN, CDR2 SYDVKM. This CDR3 has 14 amino acids. V was pared by 6 bases and J by 4 bases, with 13 bases between. The CDR3 spells CASRRTDRGNTIYF. The DNA for the CDR3 is TGTGCCAGCAGGAGGACGGATAGGGGAAACACCATATATTTT.

There are a few counts of this clone. The V call is TRBV21-1, the J call TRBJ2-4. TRBV21-1 is classified as a pseudogene. The CDR3 totals 16 residues. Written as DNA, the CDR3 is TGTGCCAGCAGCAAGTGGGCGGTATGGGCCAAAAACATTCAGTACTTC. Translating gives CASSKWAVWAKNIQYF.

This chain joins TRBV23-1 and TRBJ1-3; D gene ambiguous. TRBV23-1 carries the ORF label, with uncertain function. The length of the CDR3 is 18 residues. Trimming removed 0 bases from V and 5 bases from J, with 20 bases in between. The CDR3 nucleotides read TGCGCCAGCAGTCAATCGGTCCCGTCCGAGGGTTTAAGAAACACCATATATTTT. Translating it yields CASSQSVPSEGLRNTIYF.

This rearrangement joins TRBV11-1 to TRBJ2-6, with no clear D. The CDR3 is 14 residues long. Germline assignment: CDR1 SGHAT and CDR2 FQDESV (reference sequence). V dropped 6 bases and J dropped 2 bases, with 8 bases sitting between them. As DNA, the CDR3 is TGTGCCAGCAGGCCTAGGACTGGGGCCAACGTCCTGACTTTC. Translation gives CASRPRTGANVLTF. The variable domain in full, completed from reference TRBV11-1 and TRBJ2-6, reads EAEVAQSPRYKITEKSQAVAFWCDPISGHATLYWYRQILGQGPELLVQFQDESVVDDSQLPKDRFSAERLKGVDSTLKIQPAELGDSAMYLCASRPRTGANVLTFGAGSRLTVL.

The chain is built from TRBV5-4 and TRBJ2-5, with 10 bases fitting TRBD2. Germline V lookup: CDR1 SGHNT, CDR2 YYREEE (reference sequence). Trimming took 4 bases from V and 5 from J; bases not matched to a gene: 11. The CDR3 spans 16 residues. CDR3 amino acids: CASSQATSGIGETQYF. For the CDR3, the DNA is TGTGCCAGCAGCCAAGCTACTAGCGGGATTGGGGAGACCCAGTACTTC.

The chain couples TRBV4-1 to TRBJ2-3, with D maybe TRBD2 (6 bases). Per the germline V gene, CDR1 is MGHRA and CDR2 is YSYEKL. V was shortened by 2 bases and J by 0 bases, with 9 bases between the two germline ends. The CDR3 runs to 15 residues. CDR3 in DNA: TGCGCCAGCAGCCAACGGGACTTTAGCACAGATACGCAGTATTTT. Translating gives CASSQRDFSTDTQYF.

This clone was found a few times. CDR3 amino acids: CASSGTSEYNEQFF. The CDR3 DNA follows: TGTGCCAGCAGTGGGACTAGCGAGTACAATGAGCAGTTCTTC. The chain carries TRBV6-1 and TRBJ2-1, with TRBD2 identical over 9 bases. CDR3 size: 14 residues. Per germline, CDR1 MNHNS and CDR2 SASEGT. V gave up 4 bases and J gave up 4 bases; unmatched junction bases: 2.

The chain carries TRBV7-9 and TRBJ1-1; D not resolved. There are 17 residues in the CDR3. The V end lost 2 bases, the J end lost 1 base, and 17 bases lay between the germline ends. Germline CDR1 and CDR2: SEHNR and FQNEAQ (reference sequence). CDR3 in DNA: TGTGCCAGCAGCTTAATTCGGAGCGCGCGCCCGAACACTGAAGCTTTCTTT. Amino acid sequence: CASSLIRSARPNTEAFF. The whole variable domain, remainder taken from reference TRBV7-9 and TRBJ1-1, is DTGVSQNPRHKITKRGQNVTFRCDPISEHNRLYWYRQTLGQGPEFLTYFQNEAQLEKSRLLSDRFSAERPKGSFSTLEIQRTEQGDSAMYLCASSLIRSARPNTEAFFGQGTRLTVV.

This clone was observed many times. V usage is TRBV5-1 and J usage is TRBJ2-1, with 10 nucleotides matching TRBD2. The CDR3 covers 15 residues. The V gene's germline CDR1 is SGHRS and CDR2 YFSETQ. With V trimmed by 2 bases and J by 10 bases, 9 bases remained unmatched. The CDR3 here is CASSFLLAGEGEQFF. DNA of the CDR3: TGCGCCAGCAGCTTCCTCCTAGCGGGAGAAGGGGAGCAGTTCTTC.

V gene TRBV19 combines with J gene TRBJ1-3, with 7 bases matching TRBD1. Unmatched junction bases numbered 8, after V lost 6 bases and J lost 0 bases. Germline V gives CDR1 LNHDA, CDR2 SQIVND (reference sequence). The CDR3 length is 16 residues. The CDR3 DNA follows: TGTGCCAGTAGGAAGGGGGCGCACCACTCTGGAAACACCATATATTTT. Translated: CASRKGAHHSGNTIYF.

The chain couples TRBV7-9 to TRBJ2-7, with D tentatively TRBD1 (6 bases). V was trimmed by 6 bases and J by 2 bases, leaving 14 bases between them. The CDR3 extends over 14 amino acids. Germline CDR1 reads SEHNR; CDR2 reads FQNEAQ (reference sequence). The CDR3 loop is CASSSPTGPYEQYF. DNA for the CDR3: TGTGCCAGCAGTTCCCCGACAGGACCCTACGAGCAGTACTTC.

The V call is TRBV11-2, the J call TRBJ2-7, with unresolved D. The V end lost 5 bases, the J end lost 3 bases, and 14 bases lay between the germline ends. Germline lookup yields CDR1 SGHAT and CDR2 FQNNGV. The CDR3 length is 14 residues. CDR3 DNA: TGTGCCAGCAGCCCCCAACACCTGAACTACGAGCAGTACTTC. Translation: CASSPQHLNYEQYF.

This clone was counted a single time. The gene calls are TRBV5-1 and TRBJ1-3, with D possibly TRBD1 on 5 matching bases. V dropped 5 bases and J dropped 0 bases, with 18 bases sitting between them. Germline lookup yields CDR1 SGHRS and CDR2 YFSETQ. This CDR3 spans 17 amino acids. The CDR3 nucleotides read TGCGCCAGCAGAAGATTGGGGGGTGAGAGCTCTGGAAACACCATATATTTT. Translation gives CASRRLGGESSGNTIYF.

The rearrangement joins TRBV28 to TRBJ2-5; the match to TRBD1 covers 7 bases. The CDR3 extends over 11 amino acids. Trimming at V came to 2 bases and at J to 14 bases, leaving 5 bases not matched to a gene. From germline, CDR1 is MDHEN and CDR2 SYDVKM. The chain's CDR3 is CASSLPGQIYF. CDR3 nucleotides: TGTGCCAGCAGTTTACCGGGACAGATCTACTTC.

Details on this clone: Other nucleotide sequences in the sample specify the same CDR3. The rearrangement uses TRBV18 and TRBJ2-1; either TRBD1 or TRBD2 may fit D (5 bases each). The CDR3 spans 13 residues. Trimming left V 3 bases short and J 6 bases short, with 9 bases between. The germline V gene has CDR1 KGHSH and CDR2 LQKENI. In DNA, the CDR3 is TGTGCCAGCTCACCGCCAGGGAGCAATGAGCAGTTCTTC. This gives the protein CASSPPGSNEQFF. The entire variable domain, with the rest obtained from reference TRBV18 and TRBJ2-1, is as follows: NAGVMQNPRHLVRRRGQEARLRCSPMKGHSHVYWYRQLPEEGLKFMVYLQKENIIDESGMPKERFSAEFPKEGPSILRIQQVVRGDSAAYFCASSPPGSNEQFFGPGTRLTVL.

The CDR3 region is CASSLSAPGGGEKLFF. CDR3 DNA: TGTGCCAGCAGTTTATCGGCCCCGGGTGGAGGCGAAAAACTGTTTTTT. The gene calls are TRBV27 and TRBJ1-4; no clear D gene. Germline-derived CDR1 and CDR2 are MNHEY and SMNVEV (reference sequence). Trimming took 0 bases from V and 8 from J, leaving 16 bases between them. The CDR3 consists of 16 residues.

This clone was picked up a small number of times. This chain uses TRBV28 with TRBJ1-2; perhaps TRBD1 as D (5 bases). Trimming stripped 6 bases from V and 0 bases from J, with 14 bases between. Germline CDR1 and CDR2: MDHEN and SYDVKM. There are 15 residues in the CDR3. The CDR3 DNA reads TGTGCCAGCAGCTTCCCGGCACAGGCTAACTATGGCTACACCTTC. As protein: CASSFPAQANYGYTF.

This clone was seen just once. The chain is built from TRBV6-1 and TRBJ1-3, with 9 positions matching TRBD1. Germline values: CDR1 MNHNS, CDR2 SASEGT. This CDR3 region has 17 residues. V gave up 0 bases and J gave up 1 base; unmatched junction bases: 4. The CDR3 protein is CASSEAGTGKSGNTIYF. The CDR3 nucleotides read TGTGCCAGCAGTGAAGCCGGGACAGGGAAGTCTGGAAACACCATATATTTT.

This clone was picked up a small number of times. The CDR3 spells CASSQIDSAYGYTF. CDR3 nucleotides: TGTGCCAGCAGCCAAATAGACAGCGCCTATGGCTACACCTTC. The chain employs TRBV4-2 and TRBJ1-2; D is perhaps TRBD1 (5 bases). CDR1 is LGHNA and CDR2 is YNFKEQ in the germline V gene. The CDR3 runs to 14 residues. Deletions cut 2 bases from V and 4 bases from J, with 11 bases between.